The clone carrying this T cell receptor beta chain is medium-sized (0.01 to 0.1%) by share. TCRdb reprocessed the PCR reads via MiXCR. Of about 15,000 clones listed, about a third are singletons. These data are taken from a study of metastatic and nonmetastatic thyroid tumors. Until they underwent thyroid surgery, no patient had received any treatment. This receptor was obtained from a male donor with papillary thyroid cancer or a benign thyroid nodule (not recorded which). Some clones in this sample may be carry-over from other donors' samples. Sequences were obtained from tumor tissue.

The CDR3 DNA sequence: TGTGCCAGCAGCCCCCATGGGACCAGGCCCTACGAGCAGTACTTC. Translated, it gives CASSPHGTRPYEQYF. The chain combines TRBV7-2 with TRBJ2-7; D could derive from TRBD1 or TRBD2 (5 bases each). Germline V gene lookup returns CDR1 SGHTA and CDR2 FQGNSA. The CDR3 covers 15 residues. Between the trimmed V and J ends, which lost 5 bases and 2 bases, there was a span of 16 bases.